Listed below are T cell receptor beta chains from one sample, sequenced in a study of control samples from healthy donors and cancer patients. Profiling relied on immunoSEQ multiplex PCR, and the TCRdb table lists in-frame clones only, not all of them. The table shows fewer than 70,000 clones, with 94% occurring only once. The sequenced sample consisted of blood. Source of these receptors: a man younger than 40 in good health. The CDR3 runs from the conserved cysteine through the conserved F or W. The D gene is left open where the match is weak. Expanded clones get a size class; other rows say once, few or many, or leave the size out.

CDR3nt	CDR3aa	abundance	len	d_gene	v_gene	j_gene
TGCGCCAGCAGCTGGATGGGACAGCTAAACACCGGGGAGCTGTTTTTT	CASSWMGQLNTGELFF	-	16	TRBD1	TRBV5-1	TRBJ2-2
TGTGCCAGCAGCTTAACGGGCCTCCGGGACCCTATTCCCTACGAGCAGTACTTC	CASSLTGLRDPIPYEQYF	-	18	-	TRBV11-2	TRBJ2-7
TGTGCCACCAGTGGGGACCAGGGGAACACTGAAGCTTTCTTT	CATSGDQGNTEAFF	-	14	-	TRBV24-1	TRBJ1-1
TGTGCCAGTGACAGGACAGGTTATTCTCGGGGGCCCCAGCATTTT	CASDRTGYSRGPQHF	once	15	TRBD1	TRBV19	TRBJ1-5
TGTGCCAGCAGCTTGGAGCCGGGGACCCGCACAGATACGCAGTATTTT	CASSLEPGTRTDTQYF	-	16	-	TRBV5-6	TRBJ2-3
TGTGCCAGCAGCGTTGGGTACGGGGACCACTCTGGAAACACCATATATTTT	CASSVGYGDHSGNTIYF	-	17	-	TRBV9	TRBJ1-3
TGTGCCAGCAGTTACTGGGGAGGACAGTATAATTCACCCCTCCACTTT	CASSYWGGQYNSPLHF	-	16	-	TRBV6-5	TRBJ1-6
TGTGCCAGTAGTACAGAGAGGGGTGAGACCCAGTACTTC	CASSTERGETQYF	-	13	-	TRBV19	TRBJ2-5
TGCGCCAGCAGCCCCTTAGTGAGAGTTCTGAATTCACCCCTCCACTTT	CASSPLVRVLNSPLHF	-	16	-	TRBV4-1	TRBJ1-6
TGTGCCAGTAGTATTACTAGCCCTCCCTACGAGCAGTACTTC	CASSITSPPYEQYF	-	14	-	TRBV19	TRBJ2-7
TGCGCCAGCAGGAGGACAGAGAACACTGAAGCTTTCTTT	CASRRTENTEAFF	-	13	-	TRBV4-1	TRBJ1-1
TGTGCCAGCAGAATTACAGTGGGCAATCAGCCCCAGCATTTT	CASRITVGNQPQHF	-	14	-	TRBV5-5	TRBJ1-5
TGCGCCAGCAGCGCGACTGCAGATACGCAGTATTTT	CASSATADTQYF	-	12	-	TRBV5-1	TRBJ2-3
TGTGCCAGCACCAAAACAGGCGACACCGGGGAGCTGTTTTTT	CASTKTGDTGELFF	few	14	-	TRBV6-4	TRBJ2-2
TGCGCCAGCGGAGCCGGGACATACACCGGGGAGCTGTTTTTT	CASGAGTYTGELFF	-	14	-	TRBV5-1	TRBJ2-2
TGTGCCAGCAGTTACCCGGGAACTAACACTGAAGCTTTCTTT	CASSYPGTNTEAFF	-	14	-	TRBV28	TRBJ1-1
TGCGCCAGCGGCACCCTACAGGGGGCAGAATCTGAAGCTTTCTTT	CASGTLQGAESEAFF	-	15	TRBD1	TRBV5-1	TRBJ1-1
TGTGCCAGCAGGTTTACTAGCGGGAGGCCAAACAATGAGCAGTTCTTC	CASRFTSGRPNNEQFF	-	16	TRBD2	TRBV7-2	TRBJ2-1
TGTGCCAGCAGCCCCAACGACAGGGCCTCCTCGGAAGCTTTCTTT	CASSPNDRASSEAFF	-	15	TRBD1	TRBV7-9	TRBJ1-1
TGTGCCAGCAGTGACTGGGGAGACGGTGCCCATGAAGCTTTCTTT	CASSDWGDGAHEAFF	-	15	-	TRBV25-1	TRBJ1-1
TGTGCCAGCAGTGGGGGACTAGCGGGCGGAACAGATACGCAGTATTTT	CASSGGLAGGTDTQYF	-	16	TRBD2	TRBV2	TRBJ2-3
TGTGCCAGCAGCTTACCGGCCCTAGATGGCTACACCTTC	CASSLPALDGYTF	few	13	-	TRBV7-2	TRBJ1-2
TGCAGCGTTGAAAGAGCTAGCGGGAGCGAGCAGTACTTC	CSVERASGSEQYF	-	13	TRBD2	TRBV29-1	TRBJ2-7
TGTGCCAGTCGGACACAGGGCATCTATGGCTACACCTTC	CASRTQGIYGYTF	-	13	-	TRBV5-6	TRBJ1-2
TGTGCCCGCAGTGAAGCGGCGGGGGGGGACACCGGGGAGCTGTTTTTT	CARSEAAGGDTGELFF	-	16	TRBD2	TRBV2	TRBJ2-2
TGTGCCCGCAACGCCGGGACAGGGAGTTATGATGGCTACACCTTC	CARNAGTGSYDGYTF	-	15	TRBD1	TRBV30	TRBJ1-2
TGTGCCAGCAGTTACCCCGAGCAGTACTTC	CASSYPEQYF	-	10	-	TRBV6-5	TRBJ2-7
TGTGCCAGCAGCTTAACGACTAGCGGGGGTTACAATGAGCAGTTCTTC	CASSLTTSGGYNEQFF	-	16	TRBD2	TRBV11-1	TRBJ2-1
TGTGCCAGCAGTCCGGGGGCAGGGGGCACTGAAGCTTTCTTT	CASSPGAGGTEAFF	-	14	TRBD1	TRBV6-4	TRBJ1-1
TGTGCCAGCAGCTTAGGAGGGACAGGGCGAGGAGAAAAACTGTTTTTT	CASSLGGTGRGEKLFF	-	16	TRBD1	TRBV7-8	TRBJ1-4
TGTGCCAGTAGTGTGGACGGGACCTACGGAAACACCATATATTTT	CASSVDGTYGNTIYF	-	15	-	TRBV19	TRBJ1-3
TGTGCCAGCAGACGACCCGGGACTAGCGCTAGCTCCTACAATGAGCAGTTCTTC	CASRRPGTSASSYNEQFF	-	18	TRBD2	TRBV27	TRBJ2-1
TGTGCCAGCAGCGCCCTGGAGGGTGCGACCCAGCATTTT	CASSALEGATQHF	-	13	-	TRBV9	TRBJ1-5
TGTGCCAGCAGCGCCGGACACTACAATGAGCAGTTCTTC	CASSAGHYNEQFF	-	13	-	TRBV7-3	TRBJ2-1
TGTGCCAGCAGCGTAGAGACAGTAACCTACGAGCAGTACTTC	CASSVETVTYEQYF	-	14	-	TRBV9	TRBJ2-7
TGTGCCAGAAACATCTCTGTTCACGAGCAGTACTTC	CARNISVHEQYF	-	12	-	TRBV6-5	TRBJ2-7
TGTGCCAGCAGCTCCGGTTGGGTAGGAGATGGCTACACCTTC	CASSSGWVGDGYTF	-	14	-	TRBV7-3	TRBJ1-2
TGTGCCAGCAGCCAAGAGGAAGGTAGCGGGTTTACAGATACGCAGTATTTT	CASSQEEGSGFTDTQYF	few	17	TRBD2	TRBV3-1/TRBV3-2	TRBJ2-3
TGTGCCAGCAGCTTGCCCCCCGGATTCGATACGCAGTATTTT	CASSLPPGFDTQYF	-	14	-	TRBV5-4	TRBJ2-3
TGTGCCAGCAGCCTGGGGGGCATCGGCAATCAGCCCCAGCATTTT	CASSLGGIGNQPQHF	-	15	-	TRBV3-1/TRBV3-2	TRBJ1-5
TGTGCCAGCAGTCAAGGTGGGGGGTCAGATACGCAGTATTTT	CASSQGGGSDTQYF	-	14	-	TRBV7-2	TRBJ2-3
TGTGCCAGTAGTATATTCGGACTCCAAGAGACCCAGTACTTC	CASSIFGLQETQYF	-	14	-	TRBV19	TRBJ2-5
TGCAGCGTTGAATTACGGCCTAGTTTAAACTACGAGCAGTACTTC	CSVELRPSLNYEQYF	-	15	-	TRBV29-1	TRBJ2-7
TGTGCCAGCAGCCAAGATCGGGTGGCTAGCGGCCGCTATACCTACAATGAGCAGTTCTTC	CASSQDRVASGRYTYNEQFF	-	20	TRBD2	TRBV14	TRBJ2-1
TGCAGCTCGTTGGGTTCTCTTGGCTACACCTTC	CSSLGSLGYTF	-	11	-	TRBV29-1	TRBJ1-2
TGTGCCACCGCGCCCTCCCCTTCTTCAGGGGTCCCGAGAGATACGCAGTATTTT	CATAPSPSSGVPRDTQYF	-	18	-	TRBV24-1	TRBJ2-3
TGTGCCAGCAGTGAACTTGTGGGACAGGGGAGTGAAAAACTGTTTTTT	CASSELVGQGSEKLFF	-	16	TRBD1	TRBV6-1	TRBJ1-4
TGTGCCACCAGTGATAGGGGGTCGAACACTGAAGCTTTCTTT	CATSDRGSNTEAFF	-	14	-	TRBV24-1	TRBJ1-1
TGTGCCAGCAGTGGCCGGGACAGGGTCGGTAGCGAAAAACTGTTTTTT	CASSGRDRVGSEKLFF	-	16	TRBD1	TRBV6-1	TRBJ1-4
TGTGCCAGCAGCACTCGTTCAGGTAGAAATAATTCACCCCTCCACTTT	CASSTRSGRNNSPLHF	-	16	-	TRBV2	TRBJ1-6
TGTGCCAGCAGTTACTCGATGGGCCGGACCTACAATGAGCAGTTCTTC	CASSYSMGRTYNEQFF	-	16	-	TRBV6-2/TRBV6-3	TRBJ2-1
TGTGCCAGCAGCTTTGACGGATCCTACACAGATACGCAGTATTTT	CASSFDGSYTDTQYF	-	15	-	TRBV28	TRBJ2-3
TGTGCCAGCAGCCTAGGCCAGGTGTACAATGAGCAGTTCTTC	CASSLGQVYNEQFF	-	14	-	TRBV5-4	TRBJ2-1
TGTGCCTGGAGTGTATCGGGGGGCACTGAAGCTTTCTTT	CAWSVSGGTEAFF	-	13	-	TRBV30	TRBJ1-1
TGCGCCAGCAGCGGTACCCAGGGGAACACTGAAGCTTTCTTT	CASSGTQGNTEAFF	-	14	-	TRBV5-1	TRBJ1-1
TGTGCCAGCAGCTATACGCGACCCGGGGAGCTGTTTTTT	CASSYTRPGELFF	-	13	-	TRBV7-6	TRBJ2-2
TGCGCCAGCAGCCAAGAGGGGGGGATCTCCTACAATGAGCAGTTCTTC	CASSQEGGISYNEQFF	-	16	TRBD2	TRBV4-1	TRBJ2-1
TGTGCCAGCAGTTGGGGACTGAACACCGGGGAGCTGTTTTTT	CASSWGLNTGELFF	-	14	-	TRBV6-5	TRBJ2-2
TGTGCCAGCAGCCTCACAAGCGGGATAATACACAATGAGCAGTTCTTC	CASSLTSGIIHNEQFF	-	16	TRBD2	TRBV4-2	TRBJ2-1